Listed below are T cell receptor beta chains from one sample, sequenced in a study of blood T cells in healthy people across ages. TCRdb redid the calling of the 5' RACE reads with MiXCR, one entry per CDR3 protein. The sample has some 760,000 distinct CDR3 sequences, roughly 25% seen once. This sample was shared with a second study, whose subject was T cells of mothers and their children.

The sequenced sample consisted of blood. Receptor source: a boy younger than 18 in good health. The CDR3 runs from the conserved cysteine through the conserved F or W. Fields, in order: D gene, CDR3 length, V gene, J gene, clone size, CDR3 DNA, CDR3 protein. D genes are given only for firm matches. Not all rows give a size; the values are once, few, many and, for expanded clones, a class.

D gene: TRBD1; CDR3 length: 15; V gene: TRBV12-3/TRBV12-4; J gene: TRBJ2-7; clone size: NA; CDR3 DNA: TGTGCCAGCAGTCCACCGGACAGGTACCGCTACGAGCAGTACTTC; CDR3 protein: CASSPPDRYRYEQYF
D gene: NA; CDR3 length: 13; V gene: TRBV20-1; J gene: TRBJ2-4; clone size: NA; CDR3 DNA: TGCAGTGCTATTGGGGAGTTCGGAAACATTCAGTACTTC; CDR3 protein: CSAIGEFGNIQYF
D gene: NA; CDR3 length: 12; V gene: TRBV29-1; J gene: TRBJ2-7; clone size: NA; CDR3 DNA: TGCAGCGTCCGCTGGACTGGTTACGAGCAGTACTTC; CDR3 protein: CSVRWTGYEQYF
D gene: NA; CDR3 length: 15; V gene: TRBV18; J gene: TRBJ2-4; clone size: NA; CDR3 DNA: TGTGCCAGCTCATCCACCACGTCGGGTTTTAACATTCAGTACTTC; CDR3 protein: CASSSTTSGFNIQYF
D gene: NA; CDR3 length: 13; V gene: TRBV29-1; J gene: TRBJ1-4; clone size: few; CDR3 DNA: TGCAGCGCCCATTTCCCGGCGACGGAAAAACTGTTTTTT; CDR3 protein: CSAHFPATEKLFF
D gene: NA; CDR3 length: 16; V gene: TRBV2; J gene: TRBJ2-7; clone size: few; CDR3 DNA: TGTGCCAGCAGACGAACAGGGTCGCCCTTTGGGAACGAGCAGTACTTC; CDR3 protein: CASRRTGSPFGNEQYF
D gene: TRBD2; CDR3 length: 16; V gene: TRBV5-1; J gene: TRBJ2-2; clone size: few; CDR3 DNA: TGCGCCAGCAGCCTTCTAGCGGGGTCGAACACCGGGGAGCTGTTTTTT; CDR3 protein: CASSLLAGSNTGELFF
D gene: NA; CDR3 length: 14; V gene: TRBV12-3/TRBV12-4; J gene: TRBJ2-3; clone size: NA; CDR3 DNA: TGTGCCAGCAGTTTGGTTGTTAGCACAGATACGCAGTATTTT; CDR3 protein: CASSLVVSTDTQYF
D gene: NA; CDR3 length: 11; V gene: TRBV2; J gene: TRBJ2-1; clone size: few; CDR3 DNA: TGTGCCAGCGAAGGGTGGAATGAGCAGTTCTTC; CDR3 protein: CASEGWNEQFF
D gene: NA; CDR3 length: 16; V gene: TRBV10-3; J gene: TRBJ2-1; clone size: few; CDR3 DNA: TGTGCCATCAGTGATCCGGGTGATGGGGCTCTCAATGAGCAGTTCTTC; CDR3 protein: CAISDPGDGALNEQFF
D gene: NA; CDR3 length: 14; V gene: TRBV5-1; J gene: TRBJ2-1; clone size: NA; CDR3 DNA: TGCGCCAGCAGCCGATCGGTGGTTAACAATGAGCAGTTCTTC; CDR3 protein: CASSRSVVNNEQFF
D gene: TRBD2; CDR3 length: 15; V gene: TRBV28; J gene: TRBJ2-7; clone size: few; CDR3 DNA: TGTGCCAGCAGTTTTAAGCGGGAGGGCCCCTACGAGCAGTACTTC; CDR3 protein: CASSFKREGPYEQYF
D gene: TRBD1; CDR3 length: 17; V gene: TRBV5-5; J gene: TRBJ2-5; clone size: few; CDR3 DNA: TGTGCCAGCAGCTTGGCCCCCGGGACAGAGATCGAGGAGACCCAGTACTTC; CDR3 protein: CASSLAPGTEIEETQYF
D gene: NA; CDR3 length: 15; V gene: TRBV7-6; J gene: TRBJ2-7; clone size: NA; CDR3 DNA: TGTGCCAGCAGCTTAGAGGGGTCGGCTAGCTACGAGCAGTACTTC; CDR3 protein: CASSLEGSASYEQYF
D gene: NA; CDR3 length: 15; V gene: TRBV6-6; J gene: TRBJ1-2; clone size: few; CDR3 DNA: TGTGCCAGCAGTTACTCGGTCGGGGGGGGCTATGGCTACACCTTC; CDR3 protein: CASSYSVGGGYGYTF
D gene: TRBD2; CDR3 length: 16; V gene: TRBV6-5; J gene: TRBJ2-1; clone size: NA; CDR3 DNA: TGTGCCAGCAGTTACTCCGTCACTAGCGGGTACAATGAGCAGTTCTTC; CDR3 protein: CASSYSVTSGYNEQFF
D gene: NA; CDR3 length: 15; V gene: TRBV19; J gene: TRBJ2-1; clone size: NA; CDR3 DNA: TGTGCCAGTAGTACAGGGTGGGGCTCCTACAATGAGCAGTTCTTC; CDR3 protein: CASSTGWGSYNEQFF
D gene: TRBD2; CDR3 length: 14; V gene: TRBV14; J gene: TRBJ2-7; clone size: NA; CDR3 DNA: TGTGCCAGCAGAGAAACGGGAGGGGGATTCGAGCAGTACTTC; CDR3 protein: CASRETGGGFEQYF
D gene: NA; CDR3 length: 13; V gene: TRBV2; J gene: TRBJ2-7; clone size: NA; CDR3 DNA: TGTGCCTCAAAACAGGCGGACTCCTACGAGCAGTACTTC; CDR3 protein: CASKQADSYEQYF
D gene: TRBD1; CDR3 length: 15; V gene: TRBV5-1; J gene: TRBJ1-1; clone size: NA; CDR3 DNA: TGCGCCAGCAGCACCGGACAGGGAGGAACCTCTGAAGCTTTCTTT; CDR3 protein: CASSTGQGGTSEAFF
D gene: TRBD1; CDR3 length: 15; V gene: TRBV5-1; J gene: TRBJ1-1; clone size: few; CDR3 DNA: TGCGCCAGCAGCCTTTGGACAGGGCAAAGTCTGGAAGCTTTCTTT; CDR3 protein: CASSLWTGQSLEAFF
D gene: TRBD2; CDR3 length: 16; V gene: TRBV20-1; J gene: TRBJ2-1; clone size: few; CDR3 DNA: TGCAGTGCTAGAGCGGGAGGGATGAGCTCCTACAATGAGCAGTTCTTC; CDR3 protein: CSARAGGMSSYNEQFF
D gene: NA; CDR3 length: 15; V gene: TRBV12-3/TRBV12-4; J gene: TRBJ2-1; clone size: NA; CDR3 DNA: TGTGCCAGCATCTCGGGGCGGAGAGGCGAAAATGAGCAGTTCTTC; CDR3 protein: CASISGRRGENEQFF
D gene: TRBD1; CDR3 length: 16; V gene: TRBV4-3; J gene: TRBJ2-2; clone size: few; CDR3 DNA: TGCGCCAGCAGCCAAGTGCTACAGGGGCCGACCGGGGAGCTGTTTTTT; CDR3 protein: CASSQVLQGPTGELFF
D gene: TRBD1; CDR3 length: 17; V gene: TRBV4-2; J gene: TRBJ2-1; clone size: NA; CDR3 DNA: TGTGCCAGCAGCCCCTTAACCGGACAGGGAAGGCTCAATGAGCAGTTCTTC; CDR3 protein: CASSPLTGQGRLNEQFF
D gene: TRBD2; CDR3 length: 16; V gene: TRBV3-1; J gene: TRBJ2-1; clone size: few; CDR3 DNA: TGTGCCAGCAGCCAAGCTGGAGCGGGGGGGGACAATGAGCAGTTCTTC; CDR3 protein: CASSQAGAGGDNEQFF
D gene: TRBD2; CDR3 length: 14; V gene: TRBV29-1; J gene: TRBJ2-3; clone size: NA; CDR3 DNA: TGCAGCGTTGGATTAGCGGGAGACTCAGATACGCAGTATTTT; CDR3 protein: CSVGLAGDSDTQYF
D gene: NA; CDR3 length: 11; V gene: TRBV10-3; J gene: TRBJ2-5; clone size: NA; CDR3 DNA: TGTGCCATCAGTGAGTCGGAGCGCCAGTACTTC; CDR3 protein: CAISESERQYF
D gene: NA; CDR3 length: 12; V gene: TRBV20-1; J gene: TRBJ1-2; clone size: NA; CDR3 DNA: TGCAGTGCTAAGGGGGATAACTATGGCTACACCTTC; CDR3 protein: CSAKGDNYGYTF
D gene: TRBD1; CDR3 length: 16; V gene: TRBV28; J gene: TRBJ2-3; clone size: NA; CDR3 DNA: TGTGCCAGCAGTTTGGCGGCGGACAGGTACACAGATACGCAGTATTTT; CDR3 protein: CASSLAADRYTDTQYF
D gene: NA; CDR3 length: 12; V gene: TRBV6-2/TRBV6-3; J gene: TRBJ2-1; clone size: NA; CDR3 DNA: TGTGCGGCGGCAGGGCTTTACAATGAGCAGTTCTTC; CDR3 protein: CAAAGLYNEQFF
D gene: NA; CDR3 length: 14; V gene: TRBV29-1; J gene: TRBJ2-1; clone size: NA; CDR3 DNA: TGCAGCGTGGAGGGGGGGTCCTCCTACAATGAGCAGTTCTTC; CDR3 protein: CSVEGGSSYNEQFF
D gene: TRBD1; CDR3 length: 16; V gene: TRBV5-6; J gene: TRBJ1-4; clone size: NA; CDR3 DNA: TGTGCCAGCAGCGTCAACAGGGGTCGGACTAATGAAAAACTGTTTTTT; CDR3 protein: CASSVNRGRTNEKLFF
D gene: NA; CDR3 length: 18; V gene: TRBV3-1; J gene: TRBJ2-5; clone size: few; CDR3 DNA: TGTGCCAGCAGCCAAGATAATTCCGTTGGGTTAGCCGAAGAGACCCAGTACTTC; CDR3 protein: CASSQDNSVGLAEETQYF
D gene: NA; CDR3 length: 11; V gene: TRBV7-2; J gene: TRBJ2-4; clone size: few; CDR3 DNA: TGTGCCAGCAGCTGGGGAGGCATTCAGTACTTC; CDR3 protein: CASSWGGIQYF
D gene: TRBD2; CDR3 length: 14; V gene: TRBV12-3/TRBV12-4; J gene: TRBJ2-1; clone size: NA; CDR3 DNA: TGTGCCAGCAGACCGGGACTAGCACCCCATGAGCAGTTCTTC; CDR3 protein: CASRPGLAPHEQFF